Presented here are 21 T cell receptor beta chains from one specimen sequenced in a study of CD8+ T cells in alopecia areata listed by TCRdb under 2018. Libraries were constructed by the immunoSEQ multiplex PCR assay. For TCR sequencing, RNA was extracted from every sample and reverse transcribed into cDNA to serve as template. Entries here come from immuneACCESS through TCRdb and include only in-frame sequences with V and J called. Some clones fail to appear in such tables; in the studies checked, an unresolved V gene covers under half of the shortfall, and the cause of the remainder is unknown. The sample table contains 250,000 to 300,000 clones; only one count was recorded for over 45% of them. The ten top clones hold approximately 1.8% of the sample. This sample's time point label indicates: roughly 24 weeks on oral tofacitinib. Taken with the paper, the label for treatment or condition translates to: oral pan-JAK inhibitor, 5-10 mg twice daily.

The material sequenced was CD4+ T cells sorted from blood, taken at week 24, from a patient treated with tofacitinib. The receptor source for this set is a human donor with alopecia areata.

The rearrangement uses TRBV5-1 and TRBJ2-5; possibly TRBD1 for D (6 bases). Germline CDR1 and CDR2: SGHRS and YFSETQ. The CDR3 covers 16 residues. Trimming left V 3 bases short and J 5 bases short, with 20 bases between. The DNA of the CDR3 is TGCGCCAGCAGCTCCGGTGGGCTAGCAACAGGGGAGACCCAGTACTTC. It specifies CASSSGGLATGETQYF.

This chain uses TRBV9 with TRBJ1-6; D unresolved. The ends were cut back, 0 bases at V and 9 bases at J, with 13 bases in the middle. The CDR3 totals 15 residues. From germline, CDR1 is SGDLS and CDR2 YYNGEE. The CDR3 nucleotides are TGTGCCAGCAGCGTAGATCCGAGTTTTGGTTCACCCCTCCACTTT. This translates into CASSVDPSFGSPLHF.

V and J are TRBV10-3 and TRBJ2-1; TRBD1 matches at 7 bases. V gave up 6 bases and J gave up 3 bases; unmatched junction bases: 5. There are 14 residues in the CDR3. Germline CDR1 and CDR2: ENHRY and SYGVKD. The CDR3 bases are TGTGCCATCAGCCGGGACAGCTACTACAATGAGCAGTTCTTC. It specifies CAISRDSYYNEQFF.

V usage is TRBV18 and J usage is TRBJ2-7; possible D gene TRBD2, 5 bases. Trimming took off 3 bases at V and 3 bases at J, with 15 bases between the two ends. The CDR3 is 15 amino acids. From germline, CDR1 is KGHSH and CDR2 LQKENI. CDR3 loop: CASSPSRTLNYEQYF. CDR3 DNA sequence: TGTGCCAGCTCACCCTCAAGGACTCTTAACTACGAGCAGTACTTC.

The chain uses TRBV29-1 and TRBJ1-1; 9 nucleotides match TRBD1. Germline assignment: CDR1 SQVTM and CDR2 ANQGSEA. The J segment lost 1 base and the V segment lost 6 bases, leaving 3 bases of the junction unmatched. This CDR3 comprises 13 residues. The DNA of the CDR3 is TGCAGCGTGTCGGGACAGGGGAACACTGAAGCTTTCTTT. It yields the protein CSVSGQGNTEAFF.

The chain carries TRBV7-9 and TRBJ2-5, with 9 bases aligning to TRBD2. The CDR3 length is 16 residues. The trim removed 1 base at V and 1 base at J, leaving 4 bases unmatched. CDR1 is SEHNR, CDR2 FQNEAQ, per germline (reference sequence). This CDR3 reads CASSLGAGGRQETQYF. The DNA for the CDR3 is TGTGCCAGCAGCTTAGGAGCGGGGGGACGCCAAGAGACCCAGTACTTC.

This chain links TRBV5-1 with TRBJ2-5, with 7 bases identical to TRBD1. Germline lookup yields CDR1 SGHRS and CDR2 YFSETQ. The CDR3 runs to 15 residues. Germline trimming cut 3 bases from V and 4 bases from J; bases unmatched to any gene: 9. The CDR3 coding sequence is TGCGCCAGCAGCTCGGGACAGTCCCTTCTAGAGACCCAGTACTTC. It codes for CASSSGQSLLETQYF.

This clone was picked up a small number of times. The chain's CDR3 is CASSIRTGQETQYF. As DNA, the CDR3 is TGTGCCAGCAGCATAAGGACTGGCCAGGAGACCCAGTACTTC. V and J are TRBV5-6 and TRBJ2-5; D is perhaps TRBD2 (5 bases). V was shortened by 4 bases and J by 5 bases, with 15 bases between the two germline ends. The CDR3 loop spans 14 amino acids. Germline V gene sequence: CDR1 SGHDT, CDR2 YYEEEE.

Concerning this clone itself: Other DNA sequences in this sample translate to the same CDR3. This sequence joins TRBV30 and TRBJ1-4; possible D gene TRBD1, 5 bases. V lost 2 bases and J lost 4, with 8 bases in between. Per the germline V gene, CDR1 is GTSNPN and CDR2 is SVGIG (reference sequence). The CDR3 is 13 residues long. The CDR3: CAWSRQGNEKLFF. CDR3 sequence (DNA): TGTGCCTGGAGTAGGCAGGGTAATGAAAAACTGTTTTTT. The complete variable domain, with remaining parts taken from reference TRBV30 and TRBJ1-4, reads SQTIHQWPATLVQPVGSPLSLECTVEGTSNPNLYWYRQAAGRGLQLLFYSVGIGQISSEVPQNLSASRPQDRQFILSSKKLLLSDSGFYLCAWSRQGNEKLFFGSGTQLSVL.

The J gene is TRBJ2-2, the V gene TRBV5-6; 7 bases fit TRBD1. The CDR3 extends over 16 amino acids. After removal of 4 bases from V and 0 bases from J, the junction contained 6 bases not matched to a gene. The germline V gene has CDR1 SGHDT and CDR2 YYEEEE. CDR3 sequence reads: CASSRRTGTNTGELFF. CDR3 bases: TGTGCCAGCAGCCGAAGGACAGGCACGAACACCGGGGAGCTGTTTTTT.

The chain links TRBV7-2 to TRBJ2-3; 8 bases agree with TRBD2. CDR3 length: 14 amino acids. Trimming at V came to 1 base and at J to 8 bases, leaving 5 bases not matched to a gene. CDR1 SGHTA and CDR2 FQGNSA come from the germline V gene. CDR3 region: CASSLGWGTSTQYF. CDR3 DNA: TGTGCCAGCAGCTTAGGTTGGGGGACTAGTACGCAGTATTTT.

J is TRBJ1-1 and V is TRBV15; no firm D call. This CDR3 is built from 15 residues. The germline V gene encodes CDR1 LNHNV and CDR2 YYDKDF (reference sequence). V was trimmed by 0 bases and J by 1 base, leaving 9 bases between them. The DNA of the CDR3 is TGTGCCACCAGCAGAGATCAGTGGGGGAACACTGAAGCTTTCTTT. This translates into CATSRDQWGNTEAFF.

This clone was recorded only once. Other DNA sequences of this sample code for an identical CDR3. CDR3 DNA: TGTGCCTGGAGCCTACAGGGGGGCACTGAAGCTTTCTTT. Protein: CAWSLQGGTEAFF. V gene TRBV30 combines with J gene TRBJ1-1; the match to TRBD1 covers 8 bases. J gave up 4 bases and V 3 bases, and 4 bases lay outside the gene matches. Germline CDR1 is GTSNPN and CDR2 is SVGIG (reference sequence). This CDR3 has 13 residues.

For this clone: The sample contains more than one DNA sequence encoding this CDR3. The V call is TRBV30, the J call TRBJ1-1; the D is unclear. CDR3 length: 11 amino acids. V lost 0 bases to trimming and J lost 6 bases, with 5 bases between them. Germline-derived CDR1 and CDR2 are GTSNPN and SVGIG (reference sequence). The CDR3 spells CAWSVTAEAFF. DNA of the CDR3: TGTGCCTGGAGTGTGACCGCTGAAGCTTTCTTT.

The chain joins TRBV25-1 to TRBJ2-3; D is perhaps TRBD2 (6 bases). Germline loops: CDR1 MGHDK, CDR2 SYGVNS. Trimming stripped 0 bases from V and 6 bases from J, with 10 bases between. CDR3 length equals 14 residues. The CDR3 region has the DNA TGTGCCAGCAGTGAATATGGGGGGTCGGATACGCAGTATTTT. Translated, it gives CASSEYGGSDTQYF.

This rearrangement joins TRBV2 to TRBJ2-2; D may be TRBD1 (6 bases). V lost 6 bases, J lost 7 bases, and 12 bases lay in between. Germline V gene lookup returns CDR1 SNHLY and CDR2 FYNNEI. CDR3 length equals 13 residues. CDR3 residues: CASRVQGNGELFF. DNA of the CDR3: TGTGCCAGCAGGGTTCAGGGGAACGGGGAGCTGTTTTTT. Looking up the rest from reference TRBV2 and TRBJ2-2 gives the full variable domain: EPEVTQTPSHQVTQMGQEVILRCVPISNHLYFYWYRQILGQKVEFLVSFYNNEISEKSEIFDDQFSVERPDGSNFTLKIRSTKLEDSAMYFCASRVQGNGELFFGEGSRLTVL.

This clone was recorded once. An end of the junction does not agree with germline; a read error may underlie this. This rearrangement joins TRBV7-7 to TRBJ2-3; 8 bases line up with TRBD2. There are 17 residues in the CDR3. Germline CDR1 and CDR2: SSHAT and FNYEAQ (reference sequence). CDR3 nucleotides: TGTGCTAGCAGCTTAGGACTTAAAGCGGGGGTCACAGATACGCAGTATTTT. This translates into CASSLGLKAGVTDTQYF.

This clone came up a few times. The CDR3 sequence is CASTRGAFAYEQYF. In nucleotides, the CDR3 is TGTGCCAGCACTAGGGGGGCTTTTGCCTACGAGCAGTACTTC. The chain uses TRBV28 and TRBJ2-7; possibly TRBD1 or TRBD2 for D (6 bases each). The V end was cut by 7 bases, the J end by 2 bases, with 15 bases between. The germline V gene encodes CDR1 MDHEN and CDR2 SYDVKM. CDR3 size: 14 residues.

V is TRBV30 and J is TRBJ1-5, with D perhaps matching TRBD1 (6 bases). The germline CDR1 and CDR2 sequences are GTSNPN and SVGIG (reference sequence). The V end lost 0 bases, the J end lost 6 bases, and 15 bases lay between the germline ends. This CDR3 has 15 residues. The CDR3 loop reads CAWSVIGGRGQPQHF. CDR3 nucleotide sequence: TGTGCCTGGAGTGTAATCGGGGGGCGAGGTCAGCCCCAGCATTTT. Filled out from reference TRBV30 and TRBJ1-5, the complete variable domain reads SQTIHQWPATLVQPVGSPLSLECTVEGTSNPNLYWYRQAAGRGLQLLFYSVGIGQISSEVPQNLSASRPQDRQFILSSKKLLLSDSGFYLCAWSVIGGRGQPQHFGDGTRLSIL.

The rearrangement joins TRBV6-5 to TRBJ1-1; D remains unclear. Trimming removed 4 bases at V and 2 bases at J, with 11 bases between. This CDR3 is 14 amino acids long. Per the germline V gene, CDR1 is MNHEY and CDR2 is SVGAGI. The DNA for the CDR3 is TGTGCCAGCAGTTCTCGTCCTGACAACACTGAAGCTTTCTTT. Translating it yields CASSSRPDNTEAFF.

The J gene is TRBJ2-1, the V gene TRBV6-5; no definite D call. The CDR3 contains 12 residues. From germline, CDR1 is MNHEY and CDR2 SVGAGI. V lost 4 bases and J lost 12, with 13 bases in between. The CDR3 DNA sequence: TGTGCCAGCAGTTTTAGGGAAACGGGGCAGTTCTTC. Its translation: CASSFRETGQFF.